This TCR beta chain was identified in a study of OX40 agonist ivuxolimab in advanced cancers. This table comes from immunoSEQ multiplex PCR, and its TCRdb copy is limited to in-frame clones, with some not included. The sample yields about 27,000 clones, roughly four fifths seen once. Trimming stripped 4 bases from V and 10 bases from J, with 10 bases between. This CDR3 has 11 residues. Germline CDR1 reads SEHNR; CDR2 reads FQNEAQ (reference sequence). This chain uses TRBV7-9 with TRBJ1-1; D gene ambiguous. This clonotype originated in an adult with an advanced solid tumor such as melanoma, head and neck, liver or kidney cancer. Sequenced here: CD4+ or CD8+ T cells sorted from blood, sampled in a trial of the OX40 agonist ivuxolimab. Here the CDR3 reads CASSSPLGAFF. The CDR3 nucleotides are TGTGCCAGCAGCTCCCCCCTTGGAGCTTTCTTT.